A selection of T cell receptor beta chains follows, all from one sample in a study of shared clonotypes between healthy human individuals. Sequencing was performed with immunoSEQ multiplex PCR; in TCRdb, only in-frame clones are kept and a portion is missing. The sample contains under 1,100,000 clones, approximately 80% of which appear only once. Sequencing was performed on memory CD4+ T cells from PBMCs. The receptors shown here come from a man between 18 and 35 years old in good health. Some clones in this sample may be carry-over from other donors' samples. CDR3s include the opening cysteine and the closing phenylalanine or tryptophan. The order of the fields is clone size, V gene, D gene, J gene, CDR3 protein, CDR3 DNA. The D gene is left open where the match is weak. Expanded clones get a size class; other rows say once, few or many, or leave the size out.

>.|TRBV6-1|.|TRBJ1-1
CASSEGSTEAFF
TGTGCCAGCAGCGAGGGTTCCACTGAAGCTTTCTTT
>.|TRBV7-2|.|TRBJ1-5
CASSLALGNNQPQHF
TGTGCCAGCAGCTTAGCGCTTGGAAACAATCAGCCCCAGCATTTT
>.|TRBV11-3|TRBD1|TRBJ2-5
CASSLGQGGQETQYF
TGTGCCAGCAGTCTCGGACAGGGGGGACAAGAGACCCAGTACTTC
>.|TRBV29-1|.|TRBJ1-1
CSARTGPNTEAFF
TGCAGCGCTAGAACAGGACCGAACACTGAAGCTTTCTTT
>.|TRBV6-6|.|TRBJ2-5
CASTRPNTASRETQYF
TGTGCCAGCACTCGACCGAATACAGCCTCGCGGGAGACCCAGTACTTC
>.|TRBV15|.|TRBJ1-1
CATSRGPDTEAFF
TGTGCCACCAGCAGAGGGCCGGACACTGAAGCTTTCTTT
>.|TRBV30|.|TRBJ1-5
CAWSLTGPSNQPQRF
TGTGCCTGGAGTCTGACGGGGCCTAGCAATCAGCCCCAGCGTTTT
>.|TRBV28|.|TRBJ1-1
CASSFPGHLNTEAFF
TGTGCCTCATCATTCCCGGGACACTTGAACACTGAAGCTTTCTTT
>.|TRBV10-3|.|TRBJ1-2
CAIRTDSTGGYTF
TGTGCCATCAGGACCGACTCAACGGGTGGCTACACCTTC
>.|TRBV14|.|TRBJ2-2
CASSHLAALANTGELFF
TGTGCCAGCAGCCATTTGGCAGCTCTCGCGAACACCGGGGAGCTGTTTTTT
>.|TRBV29-1|TRBD2|TRBJ2-5
CSVDGLAGAETQYF
TGCAGCGTTGATGGACTAGCGGGAGCAGAGACCCAGTACTTC
>.|TRBV5-4|TRBD1|TRBJ2-3
CASSSPPGQADDTQYF
TGTGCCAGCAGCTCACCCCCCGGACAGGCGGATGATACGCAGTATTTT
>.|TRBV28|.|TRBJ1-5
CASRTQGWSNQPQHF
TGTGCCAGCAGAACACAGGGCTGGAGCAATCAGCCCCAGCATTTT
>few|TRBV4-3|.|TRBJ2-2
CASSQGNPVGSGELFF
TGCGCCAGCAGCCAAGGAAACCCAGTGGGGTCCGGGGAGCTGTTTTTT
>.|TRBV15|TRBD1|TRBJ2-2
CATSRGQGTGELFF
TGTGCCACCAGCCGGGGACAGGGGACCGGGGAGCTGTTTTTT
>.|TRBV5-1|.|TRBJ2-1
CASSLTARPNNEQFF
TGCGCCAGCAGCTTGACGGCTAGACCTAACAATGAGCAGTTCTTC
>.|TRBV7-2|.|TRBJ2-5
CASSLGAQLQETQYF
TGTGCCAGCAGCTTAGGTGCACAGCTACAAGAGACCCAGTACTTC
>.|TRBV2|TRBD1|TRBJ1-2
CASSDRGLGGYTF
TGTGCCAGCAGTGACAGGGGGCTCGGTGGCTACACCTTC
>.|TRBV28|TRBD1|TRBJ2-2
CASTLGQGWTGELFF
TGTGCCAGCACCCTTGGACAGGGGTGGACCGGGGAGCTGTTTTTT
>once|TRBV7-2|.|TRBJ2-2
CASNFPGTPGELFF
TGTGCCTCCAACTTTCCGGGGACCCCAGGGGAGCTGTTTTTT
>.|TRBV2|TRBD2|TRBJ2-5
CASSISGRGEETQYF
TGTGCCAGCAGTATTAGCGGGAGAGGGGAAGAGACCCAGTACTTC
>.|TRBV6-6|.|TRBJ1-1
CATKQAPMNTEAFF
TGTGCCACGAAACAGGCGCCCATGAACACTGAAGCTTTCTTT
>few|TRBV19|TRBD1|TRBJ1-4
CASSFGTGTDNEKLFF
TGTGCCAGTAGTTTCGGAACCGGGACAGATAATGAAAAACTGTTTTTT
>.|TRBV5-6|TRBD2|TRBJ2-3
CASSLVVGLASADTQYF
TGTGCCAGCAGCTTGGTGGTGGGACTAGCGTCAGCAGATACGCAGTATTTT
>.|TRBV6-1|.|TRBJ1-3
CASSEGPASGNTIYF
TGTGCCAGCAGTGAAGGCCCGGCCTCTGGAAACACCATATATTTT
>.|TRBV2|.|TRBJ1-5
CASSEALSNQPQHF
TGTGCCAGCAGTGAAGCGTTGAGCAATCAGCCCCAGCATTTT
>once|TRBV9|TRBD1|TRBJ2-1
CASSAGQGFYNEQFF
TGTGCCAGCAGCGCGGGACAGGGATTTTACAATGAGCAGTTCTTC
>.|TRBV5-4|.|TRBJ2-3
CASSLAADTDTQYF
TGTGCCAGCAGCTTGGCGGCAGACACAGATACGCAGTATTTT
>.|TRBV19|TRBD2|TRBJ2-5
CASSRGLAPQETQYF
TGTGCCAGTAGTCGAGGACTAGCGCCACAAGAGACCCAGTACTTC
>.|TRBV20-1|.|TRBJ2-5
CSALPRETQYF
TGCAGTGCCCTCCCCCGGGAGACCCAGTACTTC
>few|TRBV28|.|TRBJ2-2
CASSAALGRELFF
TGTGCCAGCAGTGCAGCCTTGGGACGGGAGCTGTTTTTT
>.|TRBV9|.|TRBJ1-2
CASSVIPGTIYTF
TGTGCCAGCAGCGTAATCCCGGGGACGATCTACACCTTC
>.|TRBV2|TRBD1|TRBJ2-1
CASSEDRVFSEQFF
TGTGCCAGCAGTGAGGACAGGGTGTTTTCTGAGCAGTTCTTC
>.|TRBV19|.|TRBJ1-1
CASLPDLRVTEAFF
TGTGCCAGCTTACCGGACCTCAGAGTGACTGAAGCTTTCTTT
>.|TRBV30|.|TRBJ2-7
CAWSRVGEQYF
TGTGCCTGGAGTAGGGTAGGGGAGCAGTACTTC
>.|TRBV6-1|TRBD2|TRBJ2-2
CASSGPLAGYTGELFF
TGTGCCAGCAGTGGACCACTAGCGGGGTACACCGGGGAGCTGTTTTTT
>.|TRBV5-1|TRBD1|TRBJ1-3
CASSRITGGESGNTIYF
TGCGCCAGCAGCCGAATCACAGGGGGCGAGTCCGGAAACACCATATATTTT
>few|TRBV6-5|TRBD2|TRBJ2-7
CASSSGTSEYEQYF
TGTGCCAGCAGCTCCGGGACTAGCGAGTACGAGCAGTACTTC
>.|TRBV4-1|.|TRBJ2-5
CASSQVYGETQYF
TGCGCCAGCAGCCAAGTTTACGGGGAGACCCAGTACTTC
>.|TRBV7-9|TRBD1|TRBJ2-5
CASTDRGETQYF
TGTGCCAGCACGGACAGGGGAGAGACCCAGTACTTC